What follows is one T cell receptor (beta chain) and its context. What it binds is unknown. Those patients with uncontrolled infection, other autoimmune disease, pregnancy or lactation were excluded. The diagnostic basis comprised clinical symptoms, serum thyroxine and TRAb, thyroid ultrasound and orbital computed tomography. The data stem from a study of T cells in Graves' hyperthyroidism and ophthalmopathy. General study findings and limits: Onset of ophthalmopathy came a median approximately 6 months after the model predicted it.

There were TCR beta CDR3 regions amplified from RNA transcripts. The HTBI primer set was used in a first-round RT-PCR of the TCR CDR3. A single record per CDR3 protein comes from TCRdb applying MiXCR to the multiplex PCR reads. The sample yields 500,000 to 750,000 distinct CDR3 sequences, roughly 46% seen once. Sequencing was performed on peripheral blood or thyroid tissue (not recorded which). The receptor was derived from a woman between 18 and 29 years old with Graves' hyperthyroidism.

For the CDR3, the DNA is TGCAGCGTTCTTTTACCTCGGGGAACTAATGAGCAGTTCTTC. It encodes CSVLLPRGTNEQFF. The chain recombines TRBV29-1 with TRBJ2-1; a possible D gene is TRBD2 (5 bases). Deletions cut 5 bases from V and 7 bases from J, with 18 bases between. CDR3 length equals 14 residues. CDR1 and CDR2 from the germline V gene are SQVTM and ANQGSEA.